The 20 T cell receptor beta chains given below trace back to one sample, sequenced in a study of control samples from healthy donors and cancer patients. Method: immunoSEQ multiplex PCR; TCRdb's copy keeps in-frame clones and lacks some. Of 160,000 or so clones listed, 93% are singletons. The sequenced sample consisted of blood. All receptors come from a man between 50 and 59 years old in good health.

The chain links TRBV21-1 to TRBJ2-1; the D segment call TRBD1 is taken from the table without a DNA check. TRBV21-1 is noted as a pseudogene. The CDR3 sequence is 16 residues long. CDR3 bases: TGTGCCAGCAGCAAAGAGGGGGATCCCTCCTACAATGAGCAGTTCTTC. This translates into CASSKEGDPSYNEQFF.

This chain links TRBV5-4 with TRBJ2-7, with TRBD1 as a possible D gene (5 bases). Germline V gene sequence: CDR1 SGHNT, CDR2 YYREEE (reference sequence). The V and J ends lost 0 bases and 3 bases respectively, with 13 bases between them. The CDR3 is made up of 15 amino acids. This CDR3 is CASSLGQGSIYEQYF. The CDR3 DNA sequence: TGTGCCAGCAGCTTGGGGCAGGGCTCGATCTACGAGCAGTACTTC.

This chain links TRBV13 with TRBJ2-2, with TRBD2 identical over 10 bases. J was trimmed by 5 bases and V by 1 base; bases with no gene match: 1. Looked up from germline, CDR1 is PRHDT and CDR2 is FYEKMQ (reference sequence). The CDR3 runs to 15 residues. The CDR3 sequence is CASSLVLAGTGELFF. The CDR3 DNA is TGTGCCAGCAGCTTAGTACTAGCGGGAACCGGGGAGCTGTTTTTT.

V and J are TRBV6-5 and TRBJ1-1; D remains unclear. V lost 7 bases and J lost 4, with 10 bases in between. This CDR3 spans 12 amino acids. Germline V lookup: CDR1 MNHEY, CDR2 SVGAGI. The CDR3 is CASTDTPTEAFF. DNA for the CDR3: TGTGCCAGCACCGACACCCCCACTGAAGCTTTCTTT.

The chain carries TRBV6-6 and TRBJ2-7, with TRBD2 matching 13 bases. From germline, CDR1 is MNHNY and CDR2 SVGAGI (reference sequence). V was pared by 6 bases and J by 5 bases, with 7 bases of the junction left unmatched. The CDR3 loop spans 15 amino acids. The DNA for the CDR3 is TGTGCCAGCAGGCGCCGGACTAGCGGGAGTGACGAGCAGTACTTC. Its protein product is CASRRRTSGSDEQYF.

The chain combines TRBV14 with TRBJ1-4; D unresolved. V lost 4 bases to trimming and J lost 6 bases, with 12 bases between them. The CDR3 runs to 14 residues. Germline V gene sequence: CDR1 SGHDN, CDR2 FVKESK. The CDR3 region is CASSPLLRDEKLFF. CDR3 nucleotides: TGTGCCAGCAGCCCCTTGCTGAGGGATGAAAAACTGTTTTTT.

The chain has TRBV10-3 and TRBJ1-6, with 12 bases lining up with TRBD1. V lost 3 bases, J lost 0 bases, and 9 bases stayed unmatched. Germline CDR1 is ENHRY and CDR2 is SYGVKD. The CDR3 contains 20 residues. DNA of the CDR3: TGTGCCATCAGTGAAGGTCGGGACAGGGGGCTGAGCTCCTATAATTCACCCCTCCACTTT. Amino acid sequence: CAISEGRDRGLSSYNSPLHF.

The V and J genes are TRBV5-1 and TRBJ2-7; TRBD2 might be the D (5 bases). V dropped 4 bases and J dropped 0 bases, with 23 bases sitting between them. CDR1 and CDR2 (germline): SGHRS, YFSETQ. The CDR3 runs to 18 residues. CDR3 sequence: CASSTPSERTRSSYEQYF. For the CDR3, the DNA is TGCGCCAGCAGCACCCCTTCCGAGCGGACCAGGAGCTCCTACGAGCAGTACTTC.

The rearrangement joins TRBV4-1 to TRBJ2-1; 10 bases line up with TRBD2. V lost 3 bases and J lost 8; bases outside the gene matches: 10. Germline V gene sequence: CDR1 MGHRA, CDR2 YSYEKL. This CDR3 is built from 16 residues. As DNA, the CDR3 is TGCGCCAGCAGCCAGGTTCTAGCGGGAGTTGTAGATGAGCAGTTCTTC. Translation: CASSQVLAGVVDEQFF.

This clone was seen only once. The chain combines TRBV19 with TRBJ2-1; 7 nucleotides align to TRBD1. This CDR3 contains 15 residues. V lost 5 bases, J lost 1 base, and 5 bases stayed unmatched. Germline V gene sequence: CDR1 LNHDA, CDR2 SQIVND (reference sequence). CDR3 sequence (DNA): TGTGCCAGTAGTCTACCGGGACAGTCCTACAATGAGCAGTTCTTC. This gives the protein CASSLPGQSYNEQFF.

This rearrangement joins TRBV5-1 to TRBJ1-1; 8 bases align to TRBD1. There are 13 residues in the CDR3. Germline V CDR1 and CDR2: SGHRS, YFSETQ. The V segment lost 4 bases and the J segment 5 bases; nucleotides outside the gene matches: 4. CDR3 region: CASSPGQETEAFF. CDR3 bases: TGCGCCAGCAGCCCGGGACAGGAGACTGAAGCTTTCTTT.

This clone was picked up one time. This chain connects TRBV29-1 to TRBJ2-7, with D unresolved. Trimming took 7 bases from V and 3 from J, leaving 22 bases between them. The CDR3 runs 15 residues. CDR1 is SQVTM, CDR2 ANQGSEA, per germline. The CDR3 DNA follows: TGCAGCGGGGAACCTAACCGGACCTCCAACTACGAGCAGTACTTC. This translates into CSGEPNRTSNYEQYF.

The rearrangement uses TRBV6-4 and TRBJ1-1; no firm D call. There are 13 residues in the CDR3. CDR1 is MRHNA, CDR2 SNTAGT, per germline. Trimming left V 4 bases short and J 1 base short, with 7 bases between. The CDR3 reads CASSVSENTEAFF. The CDR3 DNA sequence: TGTGCCAGCAGTGTATCGGAGAACACTGAAGCTTTCTTT.

This clone was observed a single time. The V call is TRBV4-1, the J call TRBJ2-3; TRBD2 matches 8 bases. V lost 5 bases, J lost 0 bases, and 10 bases stayed unmatched. CDR1 is MGHRA, CDR2 YSYEKL, per germline. The CDR3 runs 17 residues. CDR3 loop: CASSSRHSGASTDTQYF. The DNA of the CDR3 is TGCGCCAGCAGCTCAAGGCATAGCGGGGCTAGCACAGATACGCAGTATTTT.

The J gene is TRBJ2-1, the V gene TRBV5-4; TRBD2 matches 11 bases. V was clipped by 3 bases and J by 8 bases; unmatched bases: 4. Germline CDR1 SGHNT, CDR2 YYREEE (reference sequence). The CDR3 consists of 14 residues. The DNA for the CDR3 is TGTGCCAGCAGCTGGACTAGCGGGCGCGATGAGCAGTTCTTC. Translation: CASSWTSGRDEQFF.

This clone was detected only once. V is TRBV21-1 and J is TRBJ2-2; the table assigns TRBD2, which was not confirmed against the DNA. TRBV21-1 is a recognized pseudogene. The CDR3 covers 16 residues. The CDR3 here is CASRGLAGGGTGELFF. CDR3 nucleotides: TGTGCCAGCAGGGGACTAGCGGGAGGGGGAACCGGGGAGCTGTTTTTT.

The J gene is TRBJ2-7, the V gene TRBV27; 8 bases are shared with TRBD1. After removal of 5 bases from V and 5 bases from J, the junction contained 5 bases not matched to a gene. This CDR3 spans 13 amino acids. The germline V gene has CDR1 MNHEY and CDR2 SMNVEV (reference sequence). The chain's CDR3 is CASSLGQADEQYF. DNA for the CDR3: TGTGCCAGCAGTCTGGGACAGGCAGACGAGCAGTACTTC.

Written as DNA, the CDR3 is TGTGCCAGCAGTTACTCAGCCGGGACTTTGAACACTGAAGCTTTCTTT. Translated, it gives CASSYSAGTLNTEAFF. The J gene is TRBJ1-1, the V gene TRBV6-5; the D gene is possibly TRBD1 (5 bases). The ends were cut back, 0 bases at V and 0 bases at J, with 11 bases in the middle. CDR3 length equals 16 residues. From germline, CDR1 is MNHEY and CDR2 SVGAGI.

The V call is TRBV5-6, the J call TRBJ2-1, with D possibly being TRBD2 (6 bases). CDR1 is SGHDT, CDR2 YYEEEE, per germline. With 5 bases removed from V and 4 bases from J, the gap between germline ends came to 19 bases. This CDR3 has 16 residues. The DNA for the CDR3 is TGTGCCAGCAGGCGAGAACCCGGGACTTCTTACAATGAGCAGTTCTTC. Protein product: CASRREPGTSYNEQFF. Full variable domain (remainder filled in from reference TRBV5-6 and TRBJ2-1): DAGVTQSPTHLIKTRGQQVTLRCSPKSGHDTVSWYQQALGQGPQFIFQYYEEEERQRGNFPDRFSGHQFPNYSSELNVNALLLGDSALYLCASRREPGTSYNEQFFGPGTRLTVL.

The V call is TRBV3-1 (or the pseudogene TRBV3-2), the J call TRBJ1-2, with 7 bases aligning to TRBD1. Per germline, CDR1 LGHDT and CDR2 YNNKEL (reference sequence). V lost 6 bases and J lost 4; bases outside the gene matches: 8. The CDR3 is made up of 14 amino acids. CDR3 sequence (DNA): TGTGCCAGCAGACCATACCGGGACAGCTATGGCTACACCTTC. It codes for CASRPYRDSYGYTF.